The clone carrying this T cell receptor beta chain was counted once. Its target is not known. Losses at the gene ends were 2 bases for V and 1 base for J; bases not matched to a gene: 1. This CDR3 spans 15 amino acids. The V gene's germline CDR1 is SGHDT and CDR2 YYEEEE. This PCR relied on a set of 60 Vbeta primers and 13 Jbeta primers. The table came from immunoSEQ multiplex PCR; TCRdb's copy has only in-frame clones and leaves some out. The sample has around 210,000 clones; more than 65% are singletons. The entry originates in a study of cytomegalovirus exposure and HLA in healthy donors. Study results and caveats: The likely explanation for a cluster of highly shared sequence variants was sequencing artifact.

Sequencing was done on a sample of PBMCs. The V call is TRBV5-6, the J call TRBJ2-5, with 11 bases fitting TRBD1. The TCR comes from a man aged 50 to 59 in good health and CMV-seronegative. DNA of the CDR3: TGTGCCAGCAGCTTCGGGACAGGGGGCCAAGAGACCCAGTACTTC. This codes for CASSFGTGGQETQYF. The full variable domain, rest sourced from reference TRBV5-6 and TRBJ2-5, is DAGVTQSPTHLIKTRGQQVTLRCSPKSGHDTVSWYQQALGQGPQFIFQYYEEEERQRGNFPDRFSGHQFPNYSSELNVNALLLGDSALYLCASSFGTGGQETQYFGPGTRLLVL.